The 8 T cell receptor beta chains given below trace back to one sample, sequenced in a study of T cells after posttransplantation cyclophosphamide. Cells defined as naive were viable CD3+CD4+ or CD3+CD8+ and CCR7+CD45RA+CD45RO-CD95-CD27+CD28+. Using immunoSEQ multiplex PCR, the repertoire was profiled, and TCRdb retains in-frame clones only, with some absent. The repertoire has 9,900 or so clones, about 98% of them found once; the top ten carry 0.25%. Sequencing was carried out using naive CD4+ T cells sorted from PBMCs. The receptors were gathered from a woman aged 55-75 years in good health, CMV-negative, and a related stem cell transplant donor.

This chain uses TRBV4-1 with TRBJ2-4; 7 bases are a match to TRBD2. Germline V CDR1 and CDR2: MGHRA, YSYEKL. The CDR3 covers 20 residues. Trimming at V came to 3 bases and at J to 1 base, leaving 18 bases not matched to a gene. The CDR3 here is CASSQQGDGGGTRAKNIQYF. CDR3 sequence (DNA): TGCGCCAGCAGCCAGCAAGGGGATGGGGGGGGAACTAGGGCCAAAAACATTCAGTACTTC.

The rearrangement joins TRBV4-2 to TRBJ1-2; 7 bases are shared with TRBD1. CDR3 length equals 15 residues. Germline values: CDR1 LGHNA, CDR2 YNFKEQ. After removal of 0 bases from V and 8 bases from J, the junction contained 9 bases not matched to a gene. CDR3 protein: CASSQDQGGEGGYTF. The CDR3 DNA reads TGTGCCAGCAGCCAAGATCAAGGGGGCGAAGGGGGCTACACCTTC.

The CDR3 DNA reads as TGTGCCAGCAGCCAAGAATTGGGGGCTAGCAACGTTTGGAATGAGCAGTTCTTC. Translated: CASSQELGASNVWNEQFF. The chain couples TRBV4-2 to TRBJ2-1; D might be TRBD1 (6 bases). From germline, CDR1 is LGHNA and CDR2 YNFKEQ. This CDR3 is 18 amino acids long. V was clipped by 0 bases and J by 7 bases, with 22 bases between them.

This clone was recorded once. This chain links TRBV7-9 with TRBJ2-1; TRBD1 agrees at 7 bases. This CDR3 is built from 11 residues. Trimming removed 5 bases from V and 10 bases from J; junction bases left unmatched: 2. Germline V CDR1 and CDR2: SEHNR, FQNEAQ (reference sequence). CDR3 nucleotides: TGTGCCAGCAGCACGGACAGGGAGCAGTTCTTC. It is translated as CASSTDREQFF.

V and J are TRBV4-1 and TRBJ2-2; D call uncertain. Germline loops: CDR1 MGHRA, CDR2 YSYEKL. The CDR3 is 16 amino acids. The V end lost 8 bases, the J end lost 7 bases, and 23 bases lay between the germline ends. The CDR3 spells CASGRVASSRGGELFF. The CDR3 nucleotides are TGCGCCAGCGGCCGAGTCGCTAGTTCGAGAGGCGGGGAGCTGTTTTTT.

The genes are TRBV11-2 and TRBJ2-5; 9 bases are shared with TRBD2. Per germline, CDR1 SGHAT and CDR2 FQNNGV. This CDR3 region has 17 residues. V was pared by 8 bases and J by 2 bases, with 15 bases of the junction left unmatched. The CDR3 loop is CASHSDRLAAEQETQYF. The CDR3 nucleotides are TGTGCCAGCCACTCGGACAGACTAGCGGCCGAGCAAGAGACCCAGTACTTC.

This chain uses TRBV6-5 with TRBJ2-4; D may be TRBD1 (6 bases). This CDR3 region has 13 residues. Per germline, CDR1 MNHEY and CDR2 SVGAGI. Trimming left V 8 bases short and J 1 base short, with 9 bases between. DNA for the CDR3: TGTGCCAGCGGCAGGGGTGCCAAAAACATTCAGTACTTC. This sequence encodes CASGRGAKNIQYF.

The V and J genes are TRBV19 and TRBJ2-2; 7 positions agree with TRBD1. There are 15 residues in the CDR3. Trimming took 1 base from V and 7 from J; bases not matched to a gene: 6. Germline V CDR1 and CDR2: LNHDA, SQIVND (reference sequence). The CDR3 protein is CASSIGGGANGELFF. The CDR3 region has the DNA TGTGCCAGTAGTATAGGAGGGGGCGCGAACGGGGAGCTGTTTTTT.